Each of the 9 T cell receptor beta chains below was sequenced from the same sample in a study of T cell changes during pregnancy in multiple sclerosis. Only in-frame clones appear in the TCRdb table, and some are missing; sequencing was by immunoSEQ multiplex PCR. Among about 80,000 clones listed, just over 90% were seen once. Sequenced material: peripheral blood, taken before pregnancy. All receptors derive from a female donor with multiple sclerosis, enrolled in a pregnancy study.

CDR3 sequence: CASSGQGANTEAFF. CDR3 DNA sequence: TGTGCCAGCAGCGGACAGGGGGCGAACACTGAAGCTTTCTTT. This sequence joins TRBV9 and TRBJ1-1; TRBD1 agrees at 10 bases. The CDR3 consists of 14 residues. V lost 3 bases, J lost 1 base, and 0 bases stayed unmatched. Germline V CDR1 and CDR2: SGDLS, YYNGEE.

J is TRBJ1-2 and V is TRBV6-5; no clear D gene. This CDR3 spans 15 amino acids. Deletions cut 5 bases from V and 6 bases from J, with 19 bases between. The germline V gene has CDR1 MNHEY and CDR2 SVGAGI. The CDR3 protein is CASSLGLVTSNGYTF. CDR3 coding DNA: TGTGCCAGCAGTCTCGGACTGGTCACGTCGAATGGCTACACCTTC.

The gene calls are TRBV11-2 and TRBJ1-2; TRBD1 agrees at 8 bases. This CDR3 contains 16 residues. Germline V gives CDR1 SGHAT, CDR2 FQNNGV. The V gene end was trimmed by 3 bases and the J gene end by 2 bases; junction bases not matched to a gene: 8. CDR3 region: CASSFSRQGSNYGYTF. The CDR3 DNA follows: TGTGCCAGCAGCTTCTCGCGACAGGGGTCCAACTATGGCTACACCTTC.

CDR3 in amino acids: CASSPRTGDTEAFF. The CDR3 region has the DNA TGTGCCAGCAGCCCCCGGACAGGGGACACTGAAGCTTTCTTT. This chain links TRBV13 with TRBJ1-1; 9 nucleotides line up with TRBD1. With 5 bases clipped from V and 3 bases from J, the junction kept 4 bases outside the gene matches. Germline V gives CDR1 PRHDT, CDR2 FYEKMQ (reference sequence). This CDR3 region has 14 residues.

This clone was observed a few times. The rearrangement links TRBV27 to TRBJ2-7; 9 bases are a match to TRBD1. CDR1 and CDR2 (germline): MNHEY, SMNVEV (reference sequence). This CDR3 region has 14 residues. V was clipped by 4 bases and J by 0 bases; unmatched bases: 1. CDR3 amino acids: CASSSGQGSYEQYF. CDR3 DNA: TGTGCCAGCAGTTCGGGACAGGGCTCCTACGAGCAGTACTTC.

J is TRBJ2-3 and V is TRBV7-8; D is unresolved. The germline V and J ends were trimmed by 1 base and 1 base, with 9 bases remaining between them. The CDR3 consists of 15 residues. Germline CDR1 is SGHVS and CDR2 is FQNEAQ. CDR3 sequence: CASSLGLPRTDTQYF. The CDR3, as DNA: TGTGCCAGCAGCTTAGGACTTCCTCGCACAGATACGCAGTATTTT.

The V and J genes are TRBV11-2 and TRBJ2-7, with D perhaps TRBD2 (5 bases). This CDR3 region has 14 residues. Germline assignment: CDR1 SGHAT and CDR2 FQNNGV. The V end lost 0 bases, the J end lost 4 bases, and 10 bases lay between the germline ends. The CDR3 spells CASSLDWTFYEQYF. CDR3 bases: TGTGCCAGCAGCTTAGACTGGACTTTTTACGAGCAGTACTTC.

V gene TRBV7-8 combines with J gene TRBJ2-7, with TRBD1 matching over 9 bases. Trimming cost V 5 bases and J 4 bases; bases outside gene matches: 6. From germline, CDR1 is SGHVS and CDR2 FQNEAQ. The CDR3 spans 14 residues. Here the CDR3 DNA reads TGTGCCAGCAGCAACACAGGGGGCGCGTACGAGCAGTACTTC. Translating it yields CASSNTGGAYEQYF.

The chain is built from TRBV30 and TRBJ1-6; no clear D gene. Germline CDR1 GTSNPN, CDR2 SVGIG (reference sequence). The V end was cut by 5 bases, the J end by 8 bases, with 10 bases between. The CDR3 totals 12 residues. The CDR3 nucleotides are TGTGCCTGGGGGCGCGGGGATTCACCCCTCCACTTT. This translates into CAWGRGDSPLHF.